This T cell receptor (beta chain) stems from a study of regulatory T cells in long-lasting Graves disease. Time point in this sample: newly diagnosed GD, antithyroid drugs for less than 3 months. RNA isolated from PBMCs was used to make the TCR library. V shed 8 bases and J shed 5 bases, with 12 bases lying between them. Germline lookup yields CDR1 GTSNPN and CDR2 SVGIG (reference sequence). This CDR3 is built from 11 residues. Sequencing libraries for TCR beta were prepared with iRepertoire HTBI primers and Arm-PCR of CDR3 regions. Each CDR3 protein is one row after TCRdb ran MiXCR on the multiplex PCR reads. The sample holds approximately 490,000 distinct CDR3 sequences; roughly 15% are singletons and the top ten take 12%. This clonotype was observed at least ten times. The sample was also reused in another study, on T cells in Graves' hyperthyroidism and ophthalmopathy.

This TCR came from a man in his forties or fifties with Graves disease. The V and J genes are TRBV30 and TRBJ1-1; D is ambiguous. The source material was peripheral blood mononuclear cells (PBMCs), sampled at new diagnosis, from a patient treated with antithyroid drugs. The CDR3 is CAGEKGTEAFF. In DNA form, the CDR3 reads TGTGCCGGGGAAAAAGGTACTGAAGCTTTCTTT. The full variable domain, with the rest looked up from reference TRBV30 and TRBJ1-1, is SQTIHQWPATLVQPVGSPLSLECTVEGTSNPNLYWYRQAAGRGLQLLFYSVGIGQISSEVPQNLSASRPQDRQFILSSKKLLLSDSGFYLCAGEKGTEAFFGQGTRLTVV.